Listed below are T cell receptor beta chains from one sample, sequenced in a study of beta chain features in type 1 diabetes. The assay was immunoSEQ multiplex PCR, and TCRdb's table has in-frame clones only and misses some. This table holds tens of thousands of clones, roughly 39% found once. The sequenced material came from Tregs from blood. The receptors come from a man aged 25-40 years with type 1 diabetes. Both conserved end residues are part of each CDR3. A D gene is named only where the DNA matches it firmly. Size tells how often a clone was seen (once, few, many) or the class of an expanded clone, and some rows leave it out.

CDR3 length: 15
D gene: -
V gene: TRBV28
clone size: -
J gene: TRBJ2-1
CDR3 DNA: TGTGCCAGCAGTTCTCCAGAAGCGGGTTACAATGAGCAGTTCTTC
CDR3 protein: CASSSPEAGYNEQFF

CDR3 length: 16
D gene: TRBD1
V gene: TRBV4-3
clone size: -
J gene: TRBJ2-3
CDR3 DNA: TGCGCCAGCAGCCAAGATCACAGGGGCTTTCCAGATACGCAGTATTTT
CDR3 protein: CASSQDHRGFPDTQYF

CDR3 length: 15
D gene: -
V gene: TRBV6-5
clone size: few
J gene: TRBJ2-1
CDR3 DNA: TGTGCCAGCGGTAGGAGGGACAGCTCCTACAATGAGCAGTTCTTC
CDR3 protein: CASGRRDSSYNEQFF

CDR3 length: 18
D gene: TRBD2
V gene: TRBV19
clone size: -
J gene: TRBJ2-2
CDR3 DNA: TGTGCCAGTAGTATCCCCGGTGGGGCGGGAGCGAACACCGGGGAGCTGTTTTTT
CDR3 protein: CASSIPGGAGANTGELFF

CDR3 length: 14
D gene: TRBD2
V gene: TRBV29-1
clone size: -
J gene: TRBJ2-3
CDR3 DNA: TGCAGCGTTACGCGGGACTGGGGGGAGGGTACGCAGTATTTT
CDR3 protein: CSVTRDWGEGTQYF

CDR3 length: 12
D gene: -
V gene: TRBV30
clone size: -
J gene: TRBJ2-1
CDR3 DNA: TGTGCCTGCCTTTCTTGGCCCAATGAGCAGTTCTTC
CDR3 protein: CACLSWPNEQFF

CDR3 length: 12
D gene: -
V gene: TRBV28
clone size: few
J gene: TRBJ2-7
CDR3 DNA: TGTGCCAGCAGTTTACCCAACTACGAGCAGTACTTC
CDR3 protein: CASSLPNYEQYF

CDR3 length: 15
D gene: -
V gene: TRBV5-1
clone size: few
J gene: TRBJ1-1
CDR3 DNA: TGCGCCAGCAGCTTGGCGGGGGGAATTCTCACTGAAGCTTTCTTT
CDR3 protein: CASSLAGGILTEAFF

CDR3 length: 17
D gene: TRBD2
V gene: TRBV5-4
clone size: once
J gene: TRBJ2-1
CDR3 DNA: TGTGCCAGCAGCCCCCGGCCGGGGCGGGAGTGGAATCGGGAGCAGTTCTTC
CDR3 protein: CASSPRPGREWNREQFF

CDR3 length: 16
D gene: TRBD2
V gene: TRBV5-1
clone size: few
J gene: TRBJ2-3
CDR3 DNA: TGCGCCAGCAGCTCTGGCGGAGCGGGGAGCACAGATACGCAGTATTTT
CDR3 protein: CASSSGGAGSTDTQYF

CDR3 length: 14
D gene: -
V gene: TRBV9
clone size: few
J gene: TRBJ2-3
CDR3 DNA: TGTGCCAGCAGCGCCCGCGGGACGGTAGATACGCAGTATTTT
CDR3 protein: CASSARGTVDTQYF

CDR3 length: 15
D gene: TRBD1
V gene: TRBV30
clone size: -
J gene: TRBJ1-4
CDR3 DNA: TGTGCCTGGAGTTCTCCCGGGACAGGGAGTGAAAAACTGTTTTTT
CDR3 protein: CAWSSPGTGSEKLFF

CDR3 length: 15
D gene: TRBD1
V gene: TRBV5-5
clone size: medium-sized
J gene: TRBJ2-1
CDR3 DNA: TGTGCCAGCAGCCGAGGACAGGGAAAAGTGGATGAGCAGTTCTTC
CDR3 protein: CASSRGQGKVDEQFF

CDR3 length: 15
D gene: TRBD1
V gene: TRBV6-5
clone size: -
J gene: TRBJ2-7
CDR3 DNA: TGTGCCAGCAGTTACTCTCCACAGGGGGCCATCGAGCAGTACTTC
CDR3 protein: CASSYSPQGAIEQYF

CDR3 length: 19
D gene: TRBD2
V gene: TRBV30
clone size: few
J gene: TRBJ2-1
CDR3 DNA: TGTGCCTGGAAACGCCCGGGACTAGCGGGATCAGGAGGGCTCAATGAGCAGTTCTTC
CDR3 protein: CAWKRPGLAGSGGLNEQFF

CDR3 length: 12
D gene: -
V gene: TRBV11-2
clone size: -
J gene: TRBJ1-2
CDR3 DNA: TGTGCCAGCAGCTTAAACTTGGATGGCTACACCTTC
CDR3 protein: CASSLNLDGYTF

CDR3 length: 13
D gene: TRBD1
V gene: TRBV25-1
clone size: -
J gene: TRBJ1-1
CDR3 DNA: TGTGCCAGCCGACAGGGGGCCCAGAGGGGGGCTTTCTTT
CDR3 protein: CASRQGAQRGAFF

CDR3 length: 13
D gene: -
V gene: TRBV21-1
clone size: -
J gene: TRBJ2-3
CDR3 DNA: TGTGCCAGCCCGTTTATCTCTGCAGATACGCAGTATTTT
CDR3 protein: CASPFISADTQYF

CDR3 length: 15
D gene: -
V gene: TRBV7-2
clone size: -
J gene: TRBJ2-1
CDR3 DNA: TGTGCCAGCAGTATATCACTATTCCCCTACAATGAGCAGTTCTTC
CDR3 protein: CASSISLFPYNEQFF

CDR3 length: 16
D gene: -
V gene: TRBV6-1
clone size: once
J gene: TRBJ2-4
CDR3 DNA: TGTGCCAGCAGTGAAACGGGGGGGACAGATTTAAACATTCAGTACTTC
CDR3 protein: CASSETGGTDLNIQYF

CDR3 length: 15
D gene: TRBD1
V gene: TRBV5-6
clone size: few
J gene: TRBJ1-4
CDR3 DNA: TGTGCCAGCAGCTTGGACCGGGACAGGGGAGGAAAACTGTTTTTT
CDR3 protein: CASSLDRDRGGKLFF

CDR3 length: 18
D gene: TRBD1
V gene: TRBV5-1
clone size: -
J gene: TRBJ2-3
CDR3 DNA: TGCGCCAGCAGCTATGGACAGGGGTCCTACTCTAGCACAGATACGCAGTATTTT
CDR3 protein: CASSYGQGSYSSTDTQYF

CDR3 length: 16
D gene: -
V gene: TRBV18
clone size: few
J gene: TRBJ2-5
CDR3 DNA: TGTGCCAGCTCACCACCGCGGGCGGGGGCACAAGAGACCCAGTACTTC
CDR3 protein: CASSPPRAGAQETQYF

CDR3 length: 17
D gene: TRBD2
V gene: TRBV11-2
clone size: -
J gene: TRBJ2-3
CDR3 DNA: TGTGCCAGCAGCTTAAAGTGGACTAGCGGGAGTATGGATACGCAGTATTTT
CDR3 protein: CASSLKWTSGSMDTQYF

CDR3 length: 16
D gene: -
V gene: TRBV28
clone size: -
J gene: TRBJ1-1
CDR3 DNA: TGTGCCAGCAGTTTATGGGCAGGAGGGGACAACACTGAAGCTTTCTTT
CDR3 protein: CASSLWAGGDNTEAFF

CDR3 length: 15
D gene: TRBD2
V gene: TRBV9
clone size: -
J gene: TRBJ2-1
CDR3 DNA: TGTGCCAGCAGCGAAAGGACTAGCGGCCCAGGTGAGCAGTTCTTC
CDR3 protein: CASSERTSGPGEQFF

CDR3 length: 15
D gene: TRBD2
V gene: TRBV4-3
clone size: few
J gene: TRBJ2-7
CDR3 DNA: TGCGCCAGCAGCCAAGAGGAGCGGGGGTACGACGAGCAGTACTTC
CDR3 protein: CASSQEERGYDEQYF

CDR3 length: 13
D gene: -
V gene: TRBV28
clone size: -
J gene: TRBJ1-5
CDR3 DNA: TGTGCCAGCAGTTTAGGCATCCATCAGCCCCAGCATTTT
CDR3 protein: CASSLGIHQPQHF

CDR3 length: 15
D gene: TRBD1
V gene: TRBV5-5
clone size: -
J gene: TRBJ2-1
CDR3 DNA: TGTGCCAGCAGTCCTACAGGGGGCTCCTACAATGAGCAGTTCTTC
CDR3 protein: CASSPTGGSYNEQFF

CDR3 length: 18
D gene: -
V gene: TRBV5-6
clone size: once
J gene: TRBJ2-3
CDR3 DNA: TGTGCCAGCAGCCAAACCGGACCGGGACAAGGGGTGGCAGATACGCAGTATTTT
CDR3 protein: CASSQTGPGQGVADTQYF

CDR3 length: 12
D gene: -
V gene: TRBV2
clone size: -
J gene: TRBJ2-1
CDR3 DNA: TGTGCCAGTGAGGACAGTTACAATGAGCAGTTCTTC
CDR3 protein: CASEDSYNEQFF

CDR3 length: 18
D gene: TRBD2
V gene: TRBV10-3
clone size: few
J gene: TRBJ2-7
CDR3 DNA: TGTGCCATCAGTGAGTCGGGACCGGGAGGGCCGTTGCTCTACGAGCAGTACTTC
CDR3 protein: CAISESGPGGPLLYEQYF

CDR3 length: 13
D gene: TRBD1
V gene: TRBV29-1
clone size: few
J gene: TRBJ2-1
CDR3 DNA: TGCAGCGTTTGGACAGGGTCTTACAATGAGCAGTTCTTC
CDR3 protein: CSVWTGSYNEQFF

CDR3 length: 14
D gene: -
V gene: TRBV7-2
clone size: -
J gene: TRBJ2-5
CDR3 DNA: TGTGCCAGCAGCTTAGCGCCAGGGTTAGAGACCCAGTACTTC
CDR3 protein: CASSLAPGLETQYF

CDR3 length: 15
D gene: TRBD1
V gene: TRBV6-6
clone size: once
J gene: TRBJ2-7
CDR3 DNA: TGTGCCAGCAGTTACTCGAACCCAGGGGGCTACGAGCAGTACTTC
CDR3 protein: CASSYSNPGGYEQYF